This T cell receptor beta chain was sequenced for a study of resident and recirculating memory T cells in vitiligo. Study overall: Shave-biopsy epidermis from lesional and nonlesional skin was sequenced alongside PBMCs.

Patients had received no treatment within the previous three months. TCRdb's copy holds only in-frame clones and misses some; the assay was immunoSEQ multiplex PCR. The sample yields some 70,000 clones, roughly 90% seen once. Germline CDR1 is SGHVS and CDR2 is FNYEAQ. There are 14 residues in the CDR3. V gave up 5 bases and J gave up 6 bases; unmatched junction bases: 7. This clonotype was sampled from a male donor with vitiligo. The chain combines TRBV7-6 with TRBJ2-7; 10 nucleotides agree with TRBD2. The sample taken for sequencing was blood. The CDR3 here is CASSPLAGVVEQYF. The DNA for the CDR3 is TGTGCCAGCAGCCCGCTAGCGGGGGTGGTCGAGCAGTACTTC. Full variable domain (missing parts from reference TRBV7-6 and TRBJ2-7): GAGVSQSPRYKVTKRGQDVALRCDPISGHVSLYWYRQALGQGPEFLTYFNYEAQQDKSGLPNDRFSAERPEGSISTLTIQRTEQRDSAMYRCASSPLAGVVEQYFGPGTRLTVT.